The clone carrying this T cell receptor (beta chain) came up a few times. Its antigen is unknown. The data are from a study of CD8+CD57+ T cells in acquired aplastic anemia. Study-wide context: Mean DNA quantity obtained from sorted CD4+ and CD8+ cells was approximately 3 ug.

Researchers used genomic DNA as the template to profile TCR beta VDJ and CDR3. TCRdb reprocessed the reads via MiXCR and lists one record per CDR3 protein. Here the sample spans just over 200,000 distinct CDR3 sequences, 65% being singletons. The CDR3 contains 16 residues. The V and J ends lost 3 bases and 6 bases respectively, with 21 bases between them. Regarding the study as a whole: Roughly 30 sequences, all CD8+ CDR3, were shared between patients and controls. Patients and controls were not found to differ significantly in CD8+ Simpson's diversity.

Patients chosen for sequencing had CD8+CD57+ cells that had expanded, as shown by flow cytometry. Each patient had severe acquired aplastic anemia. V gene TRBV12-3 or TRBV12-4 combines with J gene TRBJ2-7; D might be TRBD1 or TRBD2, each matching 6 bases. The sequence was collected from a human donor with aplastic anemia. The sample consisted of sorted CD4+, CD8+, or CD8+CD57+ T cells (not recorded which) from PBMCs. The CDR3: CASSFRQGAGGSEQYF. In nucleotides, the CDR3 is TGTGCCAGCAGTTTCCGTCAAGGTGCCGGGGGCAGCGAGCAGTACTTC.